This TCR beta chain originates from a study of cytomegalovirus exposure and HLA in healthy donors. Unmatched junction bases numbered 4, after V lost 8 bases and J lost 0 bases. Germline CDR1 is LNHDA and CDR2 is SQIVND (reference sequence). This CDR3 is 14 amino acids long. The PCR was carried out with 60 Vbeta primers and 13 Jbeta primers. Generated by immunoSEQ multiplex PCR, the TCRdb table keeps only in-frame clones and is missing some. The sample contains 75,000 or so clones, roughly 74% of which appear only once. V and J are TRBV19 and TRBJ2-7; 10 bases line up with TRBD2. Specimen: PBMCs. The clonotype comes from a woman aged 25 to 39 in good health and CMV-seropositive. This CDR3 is CASAGTSDSYEQYF. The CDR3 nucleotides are TGTGCCAGTGCCGGGACTAGCGACTCCTACGAGCAGTACTTC.